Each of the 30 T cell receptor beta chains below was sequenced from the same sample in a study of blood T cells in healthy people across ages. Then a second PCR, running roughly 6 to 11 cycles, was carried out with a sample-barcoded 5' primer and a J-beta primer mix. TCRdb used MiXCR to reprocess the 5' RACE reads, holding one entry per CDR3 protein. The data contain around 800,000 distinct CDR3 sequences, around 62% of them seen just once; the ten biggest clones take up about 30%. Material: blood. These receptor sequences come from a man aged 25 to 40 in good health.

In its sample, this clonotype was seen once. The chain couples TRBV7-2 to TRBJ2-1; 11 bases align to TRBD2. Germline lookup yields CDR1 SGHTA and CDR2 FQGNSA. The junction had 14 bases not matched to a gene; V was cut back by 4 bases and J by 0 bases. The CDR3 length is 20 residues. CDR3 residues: CASSSGGTSGTQSSYNEQFF. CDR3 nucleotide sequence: TGTGCCAGCAGCTCCGGCGGGACTAGCGGAACTCAAAGCTCCTACAATGAGCAGTTCTTC.

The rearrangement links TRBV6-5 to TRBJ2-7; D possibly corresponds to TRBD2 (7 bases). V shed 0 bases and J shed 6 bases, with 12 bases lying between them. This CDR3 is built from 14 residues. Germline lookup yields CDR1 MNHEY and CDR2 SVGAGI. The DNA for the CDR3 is TGTGCCAGCAGTTACTCGAAGAGGGGGGGCGAGCAGTACTTC. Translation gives CASSYSKRGGEQYF.

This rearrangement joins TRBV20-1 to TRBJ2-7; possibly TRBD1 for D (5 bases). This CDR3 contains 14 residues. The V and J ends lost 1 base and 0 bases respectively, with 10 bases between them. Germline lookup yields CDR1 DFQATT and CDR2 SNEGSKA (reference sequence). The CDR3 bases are TGCAGTGCTAGAGGACAGCCTTCCTCCTACGAGCAGTACTTC. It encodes CSARGQPSSYEQYF.

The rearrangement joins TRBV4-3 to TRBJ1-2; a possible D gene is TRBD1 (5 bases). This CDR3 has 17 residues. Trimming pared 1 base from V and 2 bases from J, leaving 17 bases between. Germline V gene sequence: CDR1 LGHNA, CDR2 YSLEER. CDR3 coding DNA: TGCGCCAGCAGCCAAGTGGGGGGGGTAGGGTCCAACTATGGCTACACCTTC. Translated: CASSQVGGVGSNYGYTF.

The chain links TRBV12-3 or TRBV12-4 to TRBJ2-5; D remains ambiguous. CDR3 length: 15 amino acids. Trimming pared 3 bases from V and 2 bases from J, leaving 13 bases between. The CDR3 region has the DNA TGTGCCAGCAGTTTCAACATAGGCCTTCAAGAGACCCAGTACTTC. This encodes CASSFNIGLQETQYF.

The CDR3 DNA follows: TGTGCCAGCAGAGGGGTAAAGGGACAGCCATTGATTGGGAACGAGCAGTTCTTC. Translated, it gives CASRGVKGQPLIGNEQFF. This chain joins TRBV7-6 and TRBJ2-1, with 7 positions matching TRBD1. This CDR3 region has 18 residues. With 6 bases clipped from V and 10 bases from J, the junction kept 24 bases outside the gene matches. Germline loops: CDR1 SGHVS, CDR2 FNYEAQ.

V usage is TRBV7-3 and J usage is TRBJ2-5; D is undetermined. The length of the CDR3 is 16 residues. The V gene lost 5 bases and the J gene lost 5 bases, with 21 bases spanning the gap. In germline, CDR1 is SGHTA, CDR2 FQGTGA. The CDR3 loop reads CASSPTRTPKLETQYF. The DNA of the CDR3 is TGTGCCAGCAGCCCAACCCGGACCCCGAAATTGGAGACCCAGTACTTC. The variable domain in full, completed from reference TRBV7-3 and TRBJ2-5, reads GAGVSQTPSNKVTEKGKYVELRCDPISGHTALYWYRQSLGQGPEFLIYFQGTGAADDSGLPNDRFFAVRPEGSVSTLKIQRTERGDSAVYLCASSPTRTPKLETQYFGPGTRLLVL.

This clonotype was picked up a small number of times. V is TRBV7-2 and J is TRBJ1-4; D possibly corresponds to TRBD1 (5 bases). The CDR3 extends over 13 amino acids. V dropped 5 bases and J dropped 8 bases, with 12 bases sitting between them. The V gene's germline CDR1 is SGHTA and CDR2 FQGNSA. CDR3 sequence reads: CASSEAWGEKLFF. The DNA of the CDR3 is TGTGCCAGCAGCGAAGCCTGGGGGGAAAAACTGTTTTTT.

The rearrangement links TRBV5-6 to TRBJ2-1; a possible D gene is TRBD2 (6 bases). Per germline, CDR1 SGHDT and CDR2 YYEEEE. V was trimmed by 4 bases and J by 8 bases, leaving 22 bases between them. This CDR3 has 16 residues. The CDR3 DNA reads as TGTGCCAGCAGCATACGCGGGACCGGGATAGGGGATGAGCAGTTCTTC. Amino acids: CASSIRGTGIGDEQFF.

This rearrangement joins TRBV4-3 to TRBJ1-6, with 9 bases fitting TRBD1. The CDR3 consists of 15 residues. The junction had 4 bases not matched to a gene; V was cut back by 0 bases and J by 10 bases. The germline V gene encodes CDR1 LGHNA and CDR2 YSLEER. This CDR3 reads CASSQEGQGVSPLHF. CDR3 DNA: TGCGCCAGCAGCCAAGAGGGACAGGGTGTGTCACCCCTCCACTTT.

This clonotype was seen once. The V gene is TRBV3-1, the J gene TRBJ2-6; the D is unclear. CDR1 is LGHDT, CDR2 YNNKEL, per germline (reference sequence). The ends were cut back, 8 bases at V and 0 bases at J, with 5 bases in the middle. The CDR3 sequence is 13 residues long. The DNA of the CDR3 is TGTGCCAGCGGACGCTCTGGGGCCAACGTCCTGACTTTC. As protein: CASGRSGANVLTF.

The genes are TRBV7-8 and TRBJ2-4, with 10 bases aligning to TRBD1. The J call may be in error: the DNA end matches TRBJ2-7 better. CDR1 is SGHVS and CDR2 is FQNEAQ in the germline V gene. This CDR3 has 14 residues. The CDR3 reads CASSAGGTGVEQYF. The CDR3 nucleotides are TGTGCCAGCAGCGCAGGGGGGACAGGGGTCGAGCAGTACTTC.

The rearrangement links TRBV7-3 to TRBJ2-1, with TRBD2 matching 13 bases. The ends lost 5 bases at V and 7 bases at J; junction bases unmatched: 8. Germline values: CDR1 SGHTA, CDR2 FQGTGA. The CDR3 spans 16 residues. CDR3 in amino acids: CASSRELAGGLNEQFF. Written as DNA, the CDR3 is TGTGCCAGCAGCCGTGAACTAGCGGGGGGGCTGAATGAGCAGTTCTTC.

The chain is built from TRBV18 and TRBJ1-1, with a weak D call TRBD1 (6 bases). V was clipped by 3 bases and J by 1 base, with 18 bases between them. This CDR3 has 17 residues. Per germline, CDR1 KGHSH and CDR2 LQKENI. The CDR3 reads CASSPGNREGRNTEAFF. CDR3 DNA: TGTGCCAGCTCACCCGGCAACAGGGAAGGTAGGAACACTGAAGCTTTCTTT.

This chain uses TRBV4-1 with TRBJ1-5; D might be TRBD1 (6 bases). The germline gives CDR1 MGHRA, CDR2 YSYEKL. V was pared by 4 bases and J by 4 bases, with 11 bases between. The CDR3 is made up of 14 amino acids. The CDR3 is CASSPGHLNQPQHF. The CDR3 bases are TGCGCCAGCAGCCCGGGACACCTAAATCAGCCCCAGCATTTT.

DNA of the CDR3: TGTGCCAGCAGAGGGCCAGAGGTTTTTTCACCCCTCCACTTT. Translated, it gives CASRGPEVFSPLHF. J is TRBJ1-6 and V is TRBV14; no firm D call. In germline, CDR1 is SGHDN, CDR2 FVKESK. CDR3 length equals 14 residues. Trimming cost V 6 bases and J 9 bases, with 15 bases left between them.

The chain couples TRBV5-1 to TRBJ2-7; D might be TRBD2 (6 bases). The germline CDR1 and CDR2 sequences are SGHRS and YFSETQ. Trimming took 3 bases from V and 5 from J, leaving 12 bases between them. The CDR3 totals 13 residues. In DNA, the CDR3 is TGCGCCAGCAGCTGGAGGGAAAGGAACGAGCAGTACTTC. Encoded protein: CASSWRERNEQYF.

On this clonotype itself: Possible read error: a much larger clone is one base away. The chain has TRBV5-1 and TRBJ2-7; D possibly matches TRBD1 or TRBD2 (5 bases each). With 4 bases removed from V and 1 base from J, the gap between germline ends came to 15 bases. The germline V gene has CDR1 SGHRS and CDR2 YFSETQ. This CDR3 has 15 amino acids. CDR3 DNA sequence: TGCGCCAGCAGCGCCCGGGACGGAGGTTCCTACGAGCAGTACTTC. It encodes CASSARDGGSYEQYF. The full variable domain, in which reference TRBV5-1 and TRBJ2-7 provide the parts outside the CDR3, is KAGVTQTPRYLIKTRGQQVTLSCSPISGHRSVSWYQQTPGQGLQFLFEYFSETQRNKGNFPGRFSGRQFSNSRSEMNVSTLELGDSALYLCASSARDGGSYEQYFGPGTRLTVT.

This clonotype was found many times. The CDR3 reads CSALLAVSTDTQYF. CDR3 nucleotides: TGCAGTGCTCTTCTAGCGGTTAGCACAGATACGCAGTATTTT. V gene TRBV20-1 combines with J gene TRBJ2-3, with 7 bases identical to TRBD2. Germline V gene data show CDR1 as DFQATT and CDR2 as SNEGSKA (reference sequence). This CDR3 spans 14 amino acids. V trimming: 5 bases; J trimming: 0 bases; junction bases outside the gene matches: 5.

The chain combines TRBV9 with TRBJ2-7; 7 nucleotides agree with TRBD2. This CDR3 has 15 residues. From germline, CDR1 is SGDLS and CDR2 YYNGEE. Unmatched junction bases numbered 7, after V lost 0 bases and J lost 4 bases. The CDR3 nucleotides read TGTGCCAGCAGCGTAGAACCGGGAGGAGTATACGAGCAGTACTTC. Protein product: CASSVEPGGVYEQYF.

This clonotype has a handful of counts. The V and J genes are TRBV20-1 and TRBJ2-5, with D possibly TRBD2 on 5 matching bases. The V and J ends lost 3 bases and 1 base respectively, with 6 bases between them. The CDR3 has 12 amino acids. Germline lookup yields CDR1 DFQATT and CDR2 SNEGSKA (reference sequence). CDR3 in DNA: TGCAGTGCTAGTGGGAGCCAAGAGACCCAGTACTTC. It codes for CSASGSQETQYF.

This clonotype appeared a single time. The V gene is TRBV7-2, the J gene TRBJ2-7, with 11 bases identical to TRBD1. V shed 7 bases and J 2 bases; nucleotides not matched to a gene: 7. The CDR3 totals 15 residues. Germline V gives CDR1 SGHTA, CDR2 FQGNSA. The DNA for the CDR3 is TGTGCCAGCAACTTGGGACAGGGGGTGACCTACGAGCAGTACTTC. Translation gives CASNLGQGVTYEQYF.

In DNA, the CDR3 is TGTGCCAGCAGCTTGGAGGGAATCAACGAGCAGTACTTC. Protein sequence: CASSLEGINEQYF. The chain is built from TRBV6-5 and TRBJ2-4; D is perhaps TRBD2 (6 bases). The J call may not be correct, given that the DNA end is closer to TRBJ2-7. This CDR3 is 13 amino acids long. The germline V gene encodes CDR1 MNHEY and CDR2 SVGAGI.

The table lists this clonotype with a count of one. In DNA, the CDR3 is TGTGCCAGCACCTACCGGGACCAATACAATGAGCAGTTCTTC. Its translation: CASTYRDQYNEQFF. The rearrangement links TRBV6-6 to TRBJ2-1; perhaps D is TRBD1 or TRBD2 (5 bases each). Germline assignment: CDR1 MNHNY and CDR2 SVGAGI (reference sequence). The ends were cut back, 7 bases at V and 4 bases at J, with 14 bases in the middle. CDR3 length: 14 residues.

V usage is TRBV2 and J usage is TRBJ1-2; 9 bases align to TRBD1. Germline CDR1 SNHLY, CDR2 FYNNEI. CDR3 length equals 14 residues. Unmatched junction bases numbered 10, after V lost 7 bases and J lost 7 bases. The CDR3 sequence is CASTPDRGSGGYTF. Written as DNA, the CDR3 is TGTGCCAGCACCCCGGACAGGGGCAGTGGTGGCTACACCTTC. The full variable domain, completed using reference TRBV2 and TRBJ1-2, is EPEVTQTPSHQVTQMGQEVILRCVPISNHLYFYWYRQILGQKVEFLVSFYNNEISEKSEIFDDQFSVERPDGSNFTLKIRSTKLEDSAMYFCASTPDRGSGGYTFGSGTRLTVV.

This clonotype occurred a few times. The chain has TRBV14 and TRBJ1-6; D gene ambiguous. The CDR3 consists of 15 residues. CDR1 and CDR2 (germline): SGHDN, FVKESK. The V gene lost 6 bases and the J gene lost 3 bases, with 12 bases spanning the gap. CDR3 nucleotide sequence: TGTGCCAGCAGGGTAACGGAGGGCTATAATTCACCCCTCCACTTT. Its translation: CASRVTEGYNSPLHF.

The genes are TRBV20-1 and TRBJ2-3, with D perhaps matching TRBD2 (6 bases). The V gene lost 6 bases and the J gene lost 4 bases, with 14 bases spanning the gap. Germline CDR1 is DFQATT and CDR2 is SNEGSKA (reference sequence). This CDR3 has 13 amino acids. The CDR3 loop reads CSATTGGADTQYF. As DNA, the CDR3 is TGCAGTGCGACTACGGGCGGGGCAGATACGCAGTATTTT.

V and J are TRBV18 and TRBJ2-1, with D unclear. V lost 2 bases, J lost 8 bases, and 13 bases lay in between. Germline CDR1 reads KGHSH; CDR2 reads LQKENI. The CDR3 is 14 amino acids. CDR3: CASSPGLFQDEQFF. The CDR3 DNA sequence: TGTGCCAGCTCACCAGGGCTTTTCCAGGATGAGCAGTTCTTC.

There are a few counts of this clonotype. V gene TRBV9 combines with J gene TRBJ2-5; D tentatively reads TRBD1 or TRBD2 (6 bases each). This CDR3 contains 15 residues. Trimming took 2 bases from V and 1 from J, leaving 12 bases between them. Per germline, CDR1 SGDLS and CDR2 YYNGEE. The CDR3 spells CASSVTWGAQETQYF. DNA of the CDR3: TGTGCCAGCAGCGTCACATGGGGGGCCCAAGAGACCCAGTACTTC.

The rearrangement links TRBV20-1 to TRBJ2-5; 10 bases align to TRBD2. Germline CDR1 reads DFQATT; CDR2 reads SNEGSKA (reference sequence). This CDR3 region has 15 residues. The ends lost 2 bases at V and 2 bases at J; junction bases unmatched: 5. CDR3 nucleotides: TGCAGTGCTAGATCCCTAGCGGGGGAACAAGAGACCCAGTACTTC. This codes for CSARSLAGEQETQYF.